These 21 T cell receptor beta chains were all obtained from the same sample, sequenced in a study of CD4 T cells in relation to SARS-CoV-2 and coronaviruses. Antigen specificity for these receptors is unknown. CD4+ T cells from unexposed donors were obtained before the COVID-19 pandemic (2011-2018). After about 10 days of culture, CD4+ T cells were isolated. Generated by immunoSEQ multiplex PCR, the TCRdb table keeps only in-frame clones and is missing some. The sample consists of some 30,000 clones, 76% of them appearing once. The material sequenced was CD4+ T cells from PBMCs, cultured in vitro. These receptors were obtained from a human donor in good health.

CDR3 nucleotides: TGTGCCAGCAGCGGAGGGTCCGACGCCAAAAACATTCAGTACTTC. Translation: CASSGGSDAKNIQYF. This chain uses TRBV9 with TRBJ2-4; D is possibly TRBD2 (5 bases). The CDR3 contains 15 residues. Germline CDR1 is SGDLS and CDR2 is YYNGEE. Deletions cut 3 bases from V and 1 base from J, with 11 bases between.

V usage is TRBV5-1 and J usage is TRBJ2-7, with 11 bases aligning to TRBD2. The V gene's germline CDR1 is SGHRS and CDR2 YFSETQ. V lost 5 bases to trimming and J lost 6 bases; unmatched junction nucleotides: 13. This CDR3 region has 16 residues. CDR3 sequence (DNA): TGCGCCAGCAGGCCCCAGTTAGCGGGAGGGCTCGGCGAGCAGTACTTC. It translates to CASRPQLAGGLGEQYF.

The V and J genes are TRBV19 and TRBJ2-7; 14 positions agree with TRBD2. The germline V gene has CDR1 LNHDA and CDR2 SQIVND (reference sequence). V gave up 6 bases and J gave up 5 bases; unmatched junction bases: 6. The CDR3 has 15 amino acids. The CDR3 DNA reads TGTGCCAGTAGCCTGGGGACTAGCGGGAGTAACGAGCAGTACTTC. It codes for CASSLGTSGSNEQYF.

V and J are TRBV11-2 and TRBJ2-1; D perhaps matches TRBD2 (6 bases). Trimming left V 5 bases short and J 0 bases short, with 17 bases between. The CDR3 has 17 amino acids. Germline V gives CDR1 SGHAT, CDR2 FQNNGV. For the CDR3, the DNA is TGTGCCAGCAGCACCCTCACTGGGAGGAGCTCCTACAATGAGCAGTTCTTC. Its protein product is CASSTLTGRSSYNEQFF.

The CDR3 spells CASRTLGETQYF. CDR3 nucleotide sequence: TGTGCCAGCAGGACGTTAGGGGAGACCCAGTACTTC. V and J are TRBV6-5 and TRBJ2-5; D is uncertain. The germline V and J ends were trimmed by 6 bases and 5 bases, with 10 bases remaining between them. Germline CDR1 is MNHEY and CDR2 is SVGAGI. The CDR3 spans 12 residues.

The chain carries TRBV19 and TRBJ2-1, with 8 bases lining up with TRBD1. From germline, CDR1 is LNHDA and CDR2 SQIVND (reference sequence). V was pared by 5 bases and J by 7 bases, with 25 bases of the junction left unmatched. The CDR3 extends over 20 amino acids. CDR3 bases: TGTGCCAGTAGTCCTCCCCCCACTGGTAAGGTCAGGGGGCGGAGGAATGAGCAGTTCTTC. This sequence encodes CASSPPPTGKVRGRRNEQFF.

CDR3 protein: CASPPHQQVLLTF. The CDR3 DNA follows: TGTGCCAGCCCCCCCCACCAACAGGTCCTCCTGACCTTC. The chain combines TRBV27 with TRBJ1-2, with D tentatively TRBD1 (5 bases). The CDR3 runs 13 residues. With 8 bases removed from V and 14 bases from J, the gap between germline ends came to 24 bases. Per germline, CDR1 MNHEY and CDR2 SMNVEV (reference sequence).

In its sample, this clone was seen once. The chain links TRBV12-3 or TRBV12-4 to TRBJ2-7, with TRBD2 identical over 8 bases. The ends lost 3 bases at V and 7 bases at J; junction bases unmatched: 5. The CDR3 consists of 13 residues. CDR3 sequence: CASSFQRGREQYF. The CDR3 DNA reads as TGTGCCAGCAGTTTTCAGCGGGGGCGGGAGCAGTACTTC.

The chain combines TRBV10-3 with TRBJ2-7; the match to TRBD1 covers 9 bases. V lost 6 bases and J lost 5; bases outside the gene matches: 8. Germline-derived CDR1 and CDR2 are ENHRY and SYGVKD. The CDR3 spans 14 residues. CDR3 nucleotide sequence: TGTGCCATCAGGCCCGGGACAGGGCGCGACGAGCAGTACTTC. Its translation: CAIRPGTGRDEQYF.

The rearrangement uses TRBV3-1 (or the pseudogene TRBV3-2) and TRBJ2-1, with 11 bases aligning to TRBD2. This CDR3 has 16 amino acids. Germline-derived CDR1 and CDR2 are LGHDT and YNNKEL (reference sequence). Losses at the gene ends were 0 bases for V and 9 bases for J; bases not matched to a gene: 7. The CDR3 protein is CASSQDLGLAGGEQFF. CDR3 coding DNA: TGTGCCAGCAGCCAAGATCTCGGACTAGCGGGTGGTGAGCAGTTCTTC.

The J gene is TRBJ1-4, the V gene TRBV12-3 or TRBV12-4, with D perhaps TRBD1 (6 bases). Deletions cut 5 bases from V and 8 bases from J, with 12 bases between. CDR3 size: 13 residues. As DNA, the CDR3 is TGTGCCAGCAGTCTCGGGACAACAGAAAAACTGTTTTTT. Translating it yields CASSLGTTEKLFF.

V gene TRBV3-1 (or the pseudogene TRBV3-2) combines with J gene TRBJ2-1; TRBD2 aligns across 8 bases. The CDR3 spans 14 residues. Germline V gene lookup returns CDR1 LGHDT and CDR2 YNNKEL (reference sequence). The junction had 4 bases not matched to a gene; V was cut back by 0 bases and J by 9 bases. The DNA of the CDR3 is TGTGCCAGCAGCCAAGATAGCGGGATGAGTGAGCAGTTCTTC. As protein: CASSQDSGMSEQFF.

The gene calls are TRBV5-1 and TRBJ2-7, with D unclear. In germline, CDR1 is SGHRS, CDR2 YFSETQ. This CDR3 spans 13 amino acids. V was clipped by 3 bases and J by 2 bases, with 9 bases between them. This chain's CDR3 is CASSSGGTYEQYF. Here the CDR3 DNA reads TGCGCCAGCAGCTCAGGCGGAACCTACGAGCAGTACTTC.

The V gene is TRBV19, the J gene TRBJ2-7, with D hard to call. Germline lookup yields CDR1 LNHDA and CDR2 SQIVND (reference sequence). Trimming cost V 9 bases and J 1 base, with 7 bases left between them. The CDR3 runs 11 residues. The CDR3 nucleotides read TGTGCCAGCGGACGGTCCTACGAGCAGTACTTC. Its translation is CASGRSYEQYF.

About this clone: The same CDR3 is also encoded by other DNA sequences in this sample. V gene TRBV18 combines with J gene TRBJ2-3; D ambiguous. The germline gives CDR1 KGHSH, CDR2 LQKENI. Deletions cut 0 bases from V and 4 bases from J, with 5 bases between. CDR3 length equals 13 residues. The CDR3 nucleotides read TGTGCCAGCTCACCACCCTTGGCAGATACGCAGTATTTT. This sequence encodes CASSPPLADTQYF.

The chain uses TRBV7-2 and TRBJ2-7; 7 bases align to TRBD1. The germline gives CDR1 SGHTA, CDR2 FQGNSA. CDR3 length: 14 amino acids. The V segment lost 5 bases and the J segment 6 bases; nucleotides outside the gene matches: 10. The CDR3 is CASSPRQGNAEQYF. CDR3 DNA: TGTGCCAGCAGCCCCCGACAGGGTAACGCCGAGCAGTACTTC. The whole variable domain, filled in from reference TRBV7-2 and TRBJ2-7, reads GAGVSQSPSNKVTEKGKDVELRCDPISGHTALYWYRQSLGQGLEFLIYFQGNSAPDKSGLPSDRFSAERTGGSVSTLTIQRTQQEDSAVYLCASSPRQGNAEQYFGPGTRLTVT.

The chain combines TRBV24-1 with TRBJ2-3; D gene ambiguous. Trimming removed 3 bases at V and 0 bases at J, with 6 bases between. The CDR3 extends over 14 amino acids. Germline loops: CDR1 KGHDR, CDR2 SFDVKD. CDR3 nucleotide sequence: TGTGCCACCAGTGATCCTTCTAGCACAGATACGCAGTATTTT. It codes for CATSDPSSTDTQYF.

This rearrangement joins TRBV30 to TRBJ2-2, with D possibly being TRBD2 (6 bases). Trimming left V 2 bases short and J 3 bases short, with 10 bases between. Germline V CDR1 and CDR2: GTSNPN, SVGIG (reference sequence). The CDR3 totals 14 residues. This chain's CDR3 is CAWSPGVYTGELFF. CDR3 DNA sequence: TGTGCCTGGAGTCCGGGAGTTTACACCGGGGAGCTGTTTTTT. Complete variable domain (other parts from reference TRBV30 and TRBJ2-2): SQTIHQWPATLVQPVGSPLSLECTVEGTSNPNLYWYRQAAGRGLQLLFYSVGIGQISSEVPQNLSASRPQDRQFILSSKKLLLSDSGFYLCAWSPGVYTGELFFGEGSRLTVL.

This clone was seen only a few times. The V and J genes are TRBV19 and TRBJ1-5; 9 bases align to TRBD1. The CDR3 length is 15 residues. The germline gives CDR1 LNHDA, CDR2 SQIVND (reference sequence). V dropped 7 bases and J dropped 0; count of bases not matched to a gene: 4. The CDR3 DNA reads as TGTGCCAGTACACGGACAGGGGATAGCAATCAGCCCCAGCATTTT. Its protein is CASTRTGDSNQPQHF.

This clone has only one observation. The chain joins TRBV11-2 to TRBJ1-4; D not certain. This CDR3 comprises 18 residues. V shed 0 bases and J shed 4 bases, with 18 bases lying between them. Per the germline V gene, CDR1 is SGHAT and CDR2 is FQNNGV. CDR3 DNA sequence: TGTGCCAGCAGCTTAGATCAAGGCGGGCAGTCGCTTAATGAAAAACTGTTTTTT. It codes for CASSLDQGGQSLNEKLFF.

The chain links TRBV14 to TRBJ2-2; D perhaps matches TRBD1 (5 bases). Trimming stripped 6 bases from V and 7 bases from J, with 12 bases between. This CDR3 spans 13 amino acids. The germline V gene has CDR1 SGHDN and CDR2 FVKESK. The CDR3 DNA reads TGTGCCAGCAGACCGCAGGGCCGCGGGGAGCTGTTTTTT. As protein: CASRPQGRGELFF.